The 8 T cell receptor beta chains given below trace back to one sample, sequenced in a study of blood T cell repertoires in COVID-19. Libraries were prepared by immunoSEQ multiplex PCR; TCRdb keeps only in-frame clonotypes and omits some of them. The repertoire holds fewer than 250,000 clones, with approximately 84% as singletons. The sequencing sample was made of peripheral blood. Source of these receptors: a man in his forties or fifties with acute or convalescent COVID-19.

Written as DNA, the CDR3 is TGTGCCAGCAGTTTATCGGGGCAGGGGCGGCGCTATGGCTACACCTTC. Amino acids: CASSLSGQGRRYGYTF. The rearrangement links TRBV27 to TRBJ1-2; D may be TRBD1 (6 bases). The germline CDR1 and CDR2 sequences are MNHEY and SMNVEV (reference sequence). The germline V and J ends were trimmed by 0 bases and 4 bases, with 15 bases remaining between them. There are 16 residues in the CDR3.

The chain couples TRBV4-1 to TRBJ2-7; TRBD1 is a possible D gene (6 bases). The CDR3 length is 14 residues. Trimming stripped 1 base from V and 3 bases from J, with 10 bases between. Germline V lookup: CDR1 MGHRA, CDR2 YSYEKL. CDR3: CASSQGQGFYEQYF. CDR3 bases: TGCGCCAGCAGCCAAGGGCAGGGGTTCTACGAGCAGTACTTC.

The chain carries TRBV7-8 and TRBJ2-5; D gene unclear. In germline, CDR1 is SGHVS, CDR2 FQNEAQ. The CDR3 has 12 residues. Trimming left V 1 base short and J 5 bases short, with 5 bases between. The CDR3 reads CASSLDRETQYF. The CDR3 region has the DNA TGTGCCAGCAGCTTAGACCGGGAGACCCAGTACTTC.

The CDR3 loop is CATRRGDTQYF. CDR3 nucleotide sequence: TGTGCCACCAGACGAGGAGATACGCAGTATTTT. The chain carries TRBV24-1 and TRBJ2-3; no clear D gene. Per germline, CDR1 KGHDR and CDR2 SFDVKD. Between the trimmed V and J ends, which lost 7 bases and 5 bases, there was a span of 6 bases. CDR3 length: 11 amino acids.

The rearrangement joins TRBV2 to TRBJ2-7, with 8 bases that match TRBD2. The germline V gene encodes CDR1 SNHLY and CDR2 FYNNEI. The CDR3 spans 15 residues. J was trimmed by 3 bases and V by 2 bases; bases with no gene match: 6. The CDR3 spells CASSESGRGGYEQYF. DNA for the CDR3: TGTGCCAGCAGTGAATCAGGCCGGGGGGGCTACGAGCAGTACTTC.

The CDR3 here is CASSIPMLASTDTQYF. In DNA form, the CDR3 reads TGCGCCAGCAGCATCCCCATGCTGGCTAGCACAGATACGCAGTATTTT. V gene TRBV5-1 combines with J gene TRBJ2-3, with no clear D. CDR1 is SGHRS, CDR2 YFSETQ, per germline. The V gene lost 4 bases and the J gene lost 0 bases, with 15 bases spanning the gap. This CDR3 region has 16 residues.

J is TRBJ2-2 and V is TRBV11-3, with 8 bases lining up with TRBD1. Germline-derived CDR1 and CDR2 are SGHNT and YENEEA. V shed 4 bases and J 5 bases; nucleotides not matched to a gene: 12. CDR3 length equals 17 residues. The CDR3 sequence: CASSSALDRGRTGELFF. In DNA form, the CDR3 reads TGTGCCAGCAGCTCCGCGTTAGACAGGGGTCGGACCGGGGAGCTGTTTTTT. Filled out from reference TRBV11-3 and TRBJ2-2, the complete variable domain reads EAGVVQSPRYKIIEKKQPVAFWCNPISGHNTLYWYLQNLGQGPELLIRYENEEAVDDSQLPKDRFSAERLKGVDSTLKIQPAELGDSAVYLCASSSALDRGRTGELFFGEGSRLTVL.

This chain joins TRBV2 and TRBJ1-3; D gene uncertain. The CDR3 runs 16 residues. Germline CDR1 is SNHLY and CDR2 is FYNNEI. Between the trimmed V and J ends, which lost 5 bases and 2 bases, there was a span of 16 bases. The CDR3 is CASSFEGNVPGNTIYF. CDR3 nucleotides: TGTGCCAGCAGTTTTGAGGGAAACGTGCCTGGAAACACCATATATTTT.